The 14 T cell receptor beta chains presented below share a single source sample, sequenced in a study of T cell responses to AZD1222 COVID-19 vaccine. Sequencing was performed with immunoSEQ multiplex PCR; in TCRdb, only in-frame clones are kept and a portion is missing. The data hold 130,000 to 150,000 clones, with roughly 89% observed a single time. The sample was peripheral blood, taken on day 0 of AZD1222 vaccination. All receptors come from an adult in good health.

The V call is TRBV21-1, the J call TRBJ1-1. TRBV21-1 is a listed pseudogene. The CDR3 runs to 11 residues. This chain's CDR3 is CASRGNTEAFF. CDR3 nucleotides: TGTGCCAGCAGGGGGAACACTGAAGCTTTCTTT.

The chain employs TRBV28 and TRBJ1-1; D is undetermined. From germline, CDR1 is MDHEN and CDR2 SYDVKM. Trimming removed 6 bases from V and 0 bases from J, with 5 bases in between. This CDR3 has 12 amino acids. The CDR3 nucleotides read TGTGCCAGCAGGACGGTGAACACTGAAGCTTTCTTT. It codes for CASRTVNTEAFF.

The chain is built from TRBV5-6 and TRBJ2-1; TRBD2 matches 10 bases. Germline CDR1 and CDR2: SGHDT and YYEEEE. Unmatched junction bases numbered 5, after V lost 0 bases and J lost 5 bases. This CDR3 comprises 16 residues. Here the CDR3 DNA reads TGTGCCAGCAGCTTGGGACTAGCGGGTATTAACAATGAGCAGTTCTTC. Its protein product is CASSLGLAGINNEQFF.

This clone was seen only a few times. The CDR3 is CASSPRPFPPLLRSYNEQFF. CDR3 coding DNA: TGTGCCAGCAGCCCTCGACCGTTCCCCCCCCTATTACGCTCCTACAATGAGCAGTTCTTC. V gene TRBV3-1 (or the pseudogene TRBV3-2) combines with J gene TRBJ2-1; D not certain. The germline V gene has CDR1 LGHDT and CDR2 YNNKEL (reference sequence). The CDR3 runs 20 residues. The V gene lost 4 bases and the J gene lost 0 bases, with 25 bases spanning the gap.

This clone was found once. V gene TRBV27 combines with J gene TRBJ1-2, with 8 bases that match TRBD1. Germline-derived CDR1 and CDR2 are MNHEY and SMNVEV (reference sequence). V gave up 5 bases and J gave up 8 bases; unmatched junction bases: 16. The CDR3 consists of 16 residues. CDR3 region: CASSPLRQGASVGYTF. DNA for the CDR3: TGTGCCAGCAGTCCCTTGCGGCAGGGGGCGTCGGTAGGCTACACCTTC.

The chain combines TRBV28 with TRBJ2-4; D not certain. V lost 2 bases, J lost 4 bases, and 6 bases lay in between. From germline, CDR1 is MDHEN and CDR2 SYDVKM. The CDR3 runs 13 residues. Here the CDR3 reads CASSLGQKNIQYF. The CDR3 nucleotides read TGTGCCAGCAGTTTAGGGCAGAAAAACATTCAGTACTTC.

This clone was detected once. The chain uses TRBV5-4 and TRBJ1-3; D gene unclear. Germline CDR1 SGHNT, CDR2 YYREEE (reference sequence). This CDR3 spans 15 amino acids. Trimming left V 0 bases short and J 0 bases short, with 7 bases between. CDR3 nucleotide sequence: TGTGCCAGCAGCTTGGGGGTGGGCTCTGGAAACACCATATATTTT. Translating it yields CASSLGVGSGNTIYF.

The chain has TRBV27 and TRBJ1-6; 10 nucleotides align to TRBD1. Trimming at V came to 3 bases and at J to 7 bases, leaving 6 bases not matched to a gene. Looked up from germline, CDR1 is MNHEY and CDR2 is SMNVEV (reference sequence). This CDR3 spans 16 amino acids. CDR3 amino acids: CASSFDRGRLNSPLHF. DNA for the CDR3: TGTGCCAGCAGTTTTGACAGGGGGCGGTTGAATTCACCCCTCCACTTT.

This clone ranks as large. V is TRBV2 and J is TRBJ1-6; the D is unclear. Germline assignment: CDR1 SNHLY and CDR2 FYNNEI. The length of the CDR3 is 16 residues. V was trimmed by 6 bases and J by 0 bases, leaving 12 bases between them. In nucleotides, the CDR3 is TGTGCCAGCAGGAGGACGGCGAGCTCCTATAATTCACCCCTCCACTTT. Translation: CASRRTASSYNSPLHF.

The CDR3 nucleotides are TGTGCCAGCAGTTTCACAGGGTTAAACACCGGGGAGCTGTTTTTT. Its protein is CASSFTGLNTGELFF. V gene TRBV6-5 combines with J gene TRBJ2-2; D may be TRBD1 (6 bases). V dropped 4 bases and J dropped 2 bases, with 11 bases sitting between them. Germline CDR1 and CDR2: MNHEY and SVGAGI. The CDR3 has 15 amino acids.

The CDR3 sequence: CAWSRGNEQFF. The CDR3 nucleotides read TGTGCCTGGTCAAGGGGCAATGAGCAGTTCTTC. The chain recombines TRBV30 with TRBJ2-1, with TRBD1 as a possible D gene (5 bases). CDR1 and CDR2 (germline): GTSNPN, SVGIG (reference sequence). This CDR3 spans 11 amino acids. V dropped 5 bases and J dropped 6 bases, with 8 bases sitting between them.

The chain combines TRBV27 with TRBJ2-2; tentative D call: TRBD1 (5 bases). This CDR3 region has 14 residues. V was clipped by 4 bases and J by 7 bases, with 13 bases between them. The V gene's germline CDR1 is MNHEY and CDR2 SMNVEV (reference sequence). The CDR3 DNA reads as TGTGCCAGCAGTTCTCAGGGTTTCGGCGGGGAGCTGTTTTTT. This translates into CASSSQGFGGELFF.

DNA for the CDR3: TGTGCCAGCAGCCACGCCGGGGGGACAGAGACCCAGTACTTC. Translating it yields CASSHAGGTETQYF. The rearrangement joins TRBV25-1 to TRBJ2-5; 7 bases are shared with TRBD2. The CDR3 consists of 14 residues. Germline CDR1 is MGHDK and CDR2 is SYGVNS. Trimming removed 6 bases from V and 4 bases from J; junction bases left unmatched: 8.

V and J are TRBV27 and TRBJ1-3, with 7 bases that match TRBD1. The V segment lost 2 bases and the J segment 0 bases; nucleotides outside the gene matches: 7. The CDR3 covers 17 residues. Germline V gene lookup returns CDR1 MNHEY and CDR2 SMNVEV (reference sequence). CDR3 in amino acids: CASSLHATGISGNTIYF. CDR3 coding DNA: TGTGCCAGCAGTTTACACGCGACAGGGATCTCTGGAAACACCATATATTTT.